A single sample is the source of the 27 T cell receptor beta chains below, sequenced in a study of blood T cell repertoires in COVID-19 (dated by TCRdb to the early 2020s). The library was produced with the immunoSEQ multiplex PCR assay. TCRdb limited this immuneACCESS table to in-frame rearrangements with V and J called. A share of clones is missing; checked studies link under half to unresolved V genes, and the rest is unexplained. A total of about 160,000 clones appear in this sample, 70% to 80% of them only once. The ten largest clones take up more than 6.5% of the sample. The sequenced sample was peripheral blood. All receptors come from a woman aged 60 to 75 with COVID-19, enrolled during active disease.

The rearrangement links TRBV6-1 to TRBJ2-1; possibly TRBD2 for D (6 bases). With 1 base removed from V and 9 bases from J, the gap between germline ends came to 13 bases. The germline CDR1 and CDR2 sequences are MNHNS and SASEGT. This CDR3 region has 14 residues. Here the CDR3 reads CASSEDRGRIEQFF. DNA for the CDR3: TGTGCCAGCAGTGAAGACCGGGGGAGAATTGAGCAGTTCTTC.

The CDR3 loop reads CASSIGSGGALGELFF. The DNA of the CDR3 is TGTGCCAGTAGTATAGGCAGCGGGGGGGCCCTCGGGGAGCTGTTTTTT. The gene calls are TRBV19 and TRBJ2-2, with 10 positions matching TRBD2. CDR1 is LNHDA, CDR2 SQIVND, per germline (reference sequence). Losses at the gene ends were 1 base for V and 7 bases for J; bases not matched to a gene: 6. This CDR3 comprises 16 residues.

In its sample, this clone was seen many times. This rearrangement joins TRBV19 to TRBJ2-2; D not certain. This CDR3 is built from 14 residues. Germline assignment: CDR1 LNHDA and CDR2 SQIVND (reference sequence). Trimming left V 3 bases short and J 1 base short, with 6 bases between. The CDR3 loop reads CASSISRNTGELFF. In nucleotides, the CDR3 is TGTGCCAGTAGTATTAGCAGGAACACCGGGGAGCTGTTTTTT.

The V call is TRBV19, the J call TRBJ1-4; 8 bases agree with TRBD1. The CDR3 consists of 15 residues. The V gene's germline CDR1 is LNHDA and CDR2 SQIVND (reference sequence). With 3 bases clipped from V and 4 bases from J, the junction kept 4 bases outside the gene matches. CDR3 protein: CASSINGQGNEKLFF. The CDR3 nucleotides are TGTGCCAGTAGTATTAACGGACAGGGTAATGAAAAACTGTTTTTT.

The count of this clone is one. The chain uses TRBV15 and TRBJ2-5, with D possibly being TRBD1 (5 bases). The germline V gene has CDR1 LNHNV and CDR2 YYDKDF (reference sequence). With 8 bases removed from V and 4 bases from J, the gap between germline ends came to 14 bases. This CDR3 contains 13 residues. The DNA of the CDR3 is TGTGCCACCGCCGGGCTCCAGGGAGAGACCCAGTACTTC. This codes for CATAGLQGETQYF.

The chain uses TRBV6-1 and TRBJ2-5; 7 bases are a match to TRBD2. Germline CDR1 is MNHNS and CDR2 is SASEGT. This CDR3 has 15 amino acids. Losses at the gene ends were 6 bases for V and 2 bases for J; bases not matched to a gene: 9. CDR3 DNA sequence: TGTGCCAGCAGCCGTGGCGGTAGCGGGCAAGAGACCCAGTACTTC. The encoded protein is CASSRGGSGQETQYF.

This chain joins TRBV6-5 and TRBJ1-6; 11 bases line up with TRBD1. This CDR3 region has 15 residues. V was clipped by 6 bases and J by 10 bases; unmatched bases: 8. Germline V CDR1 and CDR2: MNHEY, SVGAGI. CDR3 sequence: CASSQGTGGYSPLHF. CDR3 nucleotide sequence: TGTGCCAGCAGCCAAGGGACAGGGGGTTACTCACCCCTCCACTTT.

This clone was seen a single time. The chain uses TRBV19 and TRBJ1-1; tentatively, D is TRBD1 (5 bases). The germline V and J ends were trimmed by 7 bases and 7 bases, with 13 bases remaining between them. The CDR3 extends over 12 amino acids. The V gene's germline CDR1 is LNHDA and CDR2 SQIVND (reference sequence). The CDR3 loop reads CASNFGASEAFF. As DNA, the CDR3 is TGTGCCAGTAATTTTGGGGCAAGTGAAGCTTTCTTT.

V is TRBV28 and J is TRBJ1-5, with D tentatively TRBD1 (5 bases). V gave up 8 bases and J gave up 2 bases, with 13 bases separating them. The CDR3 runs 14 residues. In germline, CDR1 is MDHEN, CDR2 SYDVKM. CDR3 region: CASVVGGGNQPQHF. The CDR3 coding sequence is TGTGCCAGCGTCGTGGGGGGAGGCAATCAGCCCCAGCATTTT.

The V and J genes are TRBV6-5 and TRBJ2-1, with TRBD2 identical over 7 bases. Germline CDR1 and CDR2: MNHEY and SVGAGI. The CDR3 runs to 14 residues. J gave up 7 bases and V 0 bases, and 3 bases lay outside the gene matches. Written as DNA, the CDR3 is TGTGCCAGCAGTTACTCGGAGCGGGGAAATGAGCAGTTCTTC. Amino acids: CASSYSERGNEQFF.

The CDR3 reads CASSVSGGATDTQYF. CDR3 in DNA: TGTGCCAGCAGCGTGAGCGGGGGGGCGACAGATACGCAGTATTTT. This sequence joins TRBV9 and TRBJ2-3; 10 bases match TRBD2. Germline values: CDR1 SGDLS, CDR2 YYNGEE. This CDR3 contains 15 residues. Unmatched junction bases numbered 3, after V lost 2 bases and J lost 3 bases.

The gene calls are TRBV18 and TRBJ2-6, with TRBD1 matching over 10 bases. V gave up 1 base and J gave up 2 bases; unmatched junction bases: 5. The CDR3 length is 18 residues. Germline V gene sequence: CDR1 KGHSH, CDR2 LQKENI. The chain's CDR3 is CASSPRDRGDTGANVLTF. Written as DNA, the CDR3 is TGTGCCAGCTCACCACGGGACAGGGGTGATACTGGGGCCAACGTCCTGACTTTC.

The chain has TRBV19 and TRBJ2-3; 8 positions agree with TRBD1. Trimming took 3 bases from V and 0 from J; bases not matched to a gene: 2. The CDR3 length is 15 residues. CDR1 is LNHDA, CDR2 SQIVND, per germline (reference sequence). The CDR3 DNA follows: TGTGCCAGTAGTATTTACAGGGGGAGCACAGATACGCAGTATTTT. Its protein product is CASSIYRGSTDTQYF.

This sequence joins TRBV6-1 and TRBJ2-1, with a possible D match to TRBD2 (6 bases). V lost 4 bases, J lost 6 bases, and 22 bases lay in between. The germline gives CDR1 MNHNS, CDR2 SASEGT. The CDR3 has 17 amino acids. The CDR3 is CASSVQPGNSGGNEQFF. The CDR3 nucleotides are TGTGCCAGCAGTGTACAGCCAGGGAACTCCGGGGGCAATGAGCAGTTCTTC.

The chain links TRBV27 to TRBJ1-5; TRBD1 might be the D (6 bases). Germline CDR1 and CDR2: MNHEY and SMNVEV (reference sequence). This CDR3 region has 13 residues. Trimming stripped 7 bases from V and 9 bases from J, with 16 bases between. The CDR3 is CASKGPGAAPQHF. Here the CDR3 DNA reads TGTGCCAGCAAGGGTCCAGGGGCGGCGCCCCAGCATTTT.

The chain uses TRBV15 and TRBJ1-6; TRBD1 is a possible D gene (5 bases). Germline V gives CDR1 LNHNV, CDR2 YYDKDF (reference sequence). The CDR3 extends over 17 amino acids. Between the trimmed V and J ends, which lost 0 bases and 6 bases, there was a span of 15 bases. Here the CDR3 DNA reads TGTGCCACCAGCAGAGATCTAGGCAGGGCTGGTAATTCACCCCTCCACTTT. This encodes CATSRDLGRAGNSPLHF.

The J gene is TRBJ2-3, the V gene TRBV5-4; possibly TRBD1 for D (6 bases). V was shortened by 6 bases and J by 0 bases, with 8 bases between the two germline ends. The CDR3 covers 13 residues. Per germline, CDR1 SGHNT and CDR2 YYREEE (reference sequence). The CDR3 region is CASTGASTDTQYF. For the CDR3, the DNA is TGTGCCAGCACAGGGGCCAGCACAGATACGCAGTATTTT.

This chain connects TRBV29-1 to TRBJ1-1; tentatively, D is TRBD1 (6 bases). The CDR3 covers 15 residues. Germline values: CDR1 SQVTM, CDR2 ANQGSEA. Deletions cut 3 bases from V and 2 bases from J, with 16 bases between. The chain's CDR3 is CSVEGHTPHNTEAFF. CDR3 bases: TGCAGCGTTGAGGGACATACACCCCATAACACTGAAGCTTTCTTT.

The chain recombines TRBV5-6 with TRBJ2-7; TRBD2 matches 7 bases. Germline trimming cut 5 bases from V and 0 bases from J; bases unmatched to any gene: 11. The CDR3 contains 16 residues. Per germline, CDR1 SGHDT and CDR2 YYEEEE. The CDR3: CASRTRGAGSSYEQYV. The CDR3 nucleotides are TGTGCCAGCAGGACTCGGGGAGCGGGGAGCTCCTACGAGCAGTACGTC.

In nucleotides, the CDR3 is TGTGCCAGCAGCCAATTGGGACAGTCGAACACTGAAGCTTTCTTT. Translated, it gives CASSQLGQSNTEAFF. V and J are TRBV7-8 and TRBJ1-1; 7 nucleotides line up with TRBD1. Germline loops: CDR1 SGHVS, CDR2 FQNEAQ. The CDR3 runs 15 residues. The V gene end was trimmed by 5 bases and the J gene end by 1 base; junction bases not matched to a gene: 7. Variable domain in full (rest from reference TRBV7-8 and TRBJ1-1): GAGVSQSPRYKVAKRGQDVALRCDPISGHVSLFWYQQALGQGPEFLTYFQNEAQLDKSGLPSDRFFAERPEGSVSTLKIQRTQQEDSAVYLCASSQLGQSNTEAFFGQGTRLTVV.

This chain uses TRBV4-3 with TRBJ2-7; 7 bases line up with TRBD2. The ends lost 0 bases at V and 3 bases at J; junction bases unmatched: 11. Germline CDR1 reads LGHNA; CDR2 reads YSLEER. CDR3 length: 17 residues. In DNA form, the CDR3 reads TGCGCCAGCAGCCAAGACCACGGACTAGGGTTTTTCTACGAGCAGTACTTC. Residues: CASSQDHGLGFFYEQYF.

In its sample, this clone was seen once. This chain links TRBV5-1 with TRBJ2-2; 8 bases match TRBD2. The CDR3 runs 18 residues. The V gene's germline CDR1 is SGHRS and CDR2 YFSETQ. Germline trimming cut 4 bases from V and 1 base from J; bases unmatched to any gene: 12. This CDR3 reads CASSPIPGTRQNTGELFF. The CDR3 region has the DNA TGCGCCAGCAGCCCCATTCCCGGGACTAGACAGAACACCGGGGAGCTGTTTTTT.

The chain carries TRBV4-3 and TRBJ1-1; D might be TRBD1 (6 bases). Germline V CDR1 and CDR2: LGHNA, YSLEER. The CDR3 spans 15 residues. V was trimmed by 1 base and J by 7 bases, leaving 16 bases between them. In DNA, the CDR3 is TGCGCCAGCAGCCAAGGCAGGGGCACTTATGGTGAAGCTTTCTTT. The encoded protein is CASSQGRGTYGEAFF.

The chain joins TRBV7-2 to TRBJ1-5; D uncertain. V was pared by 2 bases and J by 4 bases, with 6 bases between. Looked up from germline, CDR1 is SGHTA and CDR2 is FQGNSA. This CDR3 has 13 residues. The CDR3 nucleotides read TGTGCCAGCAGCTTACAGGAAAATCAGCCCCAGCATTTT. Translated, it gives CASSLQENQPQHF.

J is TRBJ1-5 and V is TRBV6-5; TRBD1 might be the D (5 bases). The V end was cut by 4 bases, the J end by 4 bases, with 11 bases between. CDR3 length equals 14 residues. The germline V gene encodes CDR1 MNHEY and CDR2 SVGAGI. The CDR3 DNA sequence: TGTGCCAGCAGTTCCGCCGGGGGGAATCAGCCCCAGCATTTT. Translated: CASSSAGGNQPQHF.

This chain connects TRBV18 to TRBJ2-4; unclear D gene. Germline V gives CDR1 KGHSH, CDR2 LQKENI. V lost 3 bases, J lost 1 base, and 4 bases lay in between. The CDR3 spans 13 residues. The CDR3 region is CASSPMAKNIQYF. The CDR3 DNA reads TGTGCCAGCTCACCTATGGCCAAAAACATTCAGTACTTC. The full variable domain, completed using reference TRBV18 and TRBJ2-4, is NAGVMQNPRHLVRRRGQEARLRCSPMKGHSHVYWYRQLPEEGLKFMVYLQKENIIDESGMPKERFSAEFPKEGPSILRIQQVVRGDSAAYFCASSPMAKNIQYFGAGTRLSVL.

The chain is built from TRBV28 and TRBJ2-3; TRBD2 agrees at 9 bases. Germline lookup yields CDR1 MDHEN and CDR2 SYDVKM. This CDR3 spans 16 amino acids. V lost 6 bases to trimming and J lost 4 bases; unmatched junction nucleotides: 11. The CDR3 region is CASSPGLARGADTQYF. The DNA for the CDR3 is TGTGCCAGCAGCCCCGGACTAGCGAGGGGGGCAGATACGCAGTATTTT. Supplemented by reference TRBV28 and TRBJ2-3, the full variable domain reads DVKVTQSSRYLVKRTGEKVFLECVQDMDHENMFWYRQDPGLGLRLIYFSYDVKMKEKGDIPEGYSVSREKKERFSLILESASTNQTSMYLCASSPGLARGADTQYFGPGTRLTVL.